These 10 T cell receptor beta chains were all obtained from the same sample, sequenced in a study of blood T cell repertoires in COVID-19 (dated by TCRdb to the early 2020s). Preparation of the library involved the immunoSEQ multiplex PCR assay. The clones in this table, taken by TCRdb from immuneACCESS, are in-frame only. Not every clone is retained; where verified, under half of the shortfall comes from an unresolved V gene, and the cause of the rest is unknown. This sample is represented by 95,000 to 110,000 clones; about 89% of them were singletons. Under 5.5% of the sample lies in the top ten. The specimen was peripheral blood. All receptors derive from a man between 40 and 49 years old with active or convalescent COVID-19.

The chain has TRBV28 and TRBJ1-5; D remains unclear. The germline gives CDR1 MDHEN, CDR2 SYDVKM. This CDR3 contains 16 residues. V was shortened by 7 bases and J by 1 base, with 17 bases between the two germline ends. The CDR3 is CASIPSSGQSNQPQHF. The CDR3 nucleotides read TGTGCCAGCATCCCTTCAAGCGGCCAGAGCAATCAGCCCCAGCATTTT. Complete variable domain (other parts from reference TRBV28 and TRBJ1-5): DVKVTQSSRYLVKRTGEKVFLECVQDMDHENMFWYRQDPGLGLRLIYFSYDVKMKEKGDIPEGYSVSREKKERFSLILESASTNQTSMYLCASIPSSGQSNQPQHFGDGTRLSIL.

This clone was counted a few times. The chain links TRBV24-1 to TRBJ1-1; a possible D gene is TRBD1 (5 bases). Trimming left V 8 bases short and J 1 base short, with 22 bases between. CDR1 KGHDR and CDR2 SFDVKD come from the germline V gene. This CDR3 contains 17 residues. Here the CDR3 DNA reads TGTGCCACCACATACCGGGACTGGAACGGGGAGAACACTGAAGCTTTCTTT. Translating gives CATTYRDWNGENTEAFF.

This clone was recorded only once. This rearrangement joins TRBV7-2 to TRBJ1-5; 9 nucleotides align to TRBD1. Trimming at V came to 3 bases and at J to 4 bases, leaving 4 bases not matched to a gene. The CDR3 is 15 residues long. Germline CDR1 is SGHTA and CDR2 is FQGNSA. CDR3 sequence (DNA): TGTGCCAGCAGCTTTGGACAGGGGAGAAATCAGCCCCAGCATTTT. The encoded protein is CASSFGQGRNQPQHF.

This clone was seen a few times. The gene calls are TRBV7-9 and TRBJ2-7, with D possibly matching TRBD2 (6 bases). The length of the CDR3 is 14 residues. With 5 bases removed from V and 2 bases from J, the gap between germline ends came to 13 bases. Germline V lookup: CDR1 SEHNR, CDR2 FQNEAQ (reference sequence). The CDR3 nucleotides are TGTGCCAGCAGCCCTAGCGTGAGACCCTACGAGCAGTACTTC. Translated: CASSPSVRPYEQYF.

The chain combines TRBV4-1 with TRBJ1-2; 8 nucleotides align to TRBD1. The V gene end was trimmed by 1 base and the J gene end by 3 bases; junction bases not matched to a gene: 4. Germline V CDR1 and CDR2: MGHRA, YSYEKL. The CDR3 has 15 amino acids. As DNA, the CDR3 is TGCGCCAGCAGCCAAGTCGGACAGGGCGACTATGGCTACACCTTC. This encodes CASSQVGQGDYGYTF.

The CDR3 DNA reads TGTGCCACCAGCAGAGATGATGGGGCTCCGGCTTTCTTT. It yields the protein CATSRDDGAPAFF. This sequence joins TRBV15 and TRBJ1-1, with D perhaps matching TRBD1 (5 bases). The germline gives CDR1 LNHNV, CDR2 YYDKDF (reference sequence). With 0 bases removed from V and 11 bases from J, the gap between germline ends came to 13 bases. This CDR3 has 13 amino acids.

The V call is TRBV6-2 or TRBV6-3, the J call TRBJ2-2, with D possibly matching TRBD2 (5 bases). The germline V gene encodes CDR1 MNHEY and CDR2 SVGEGT. Trimming left V 6 bases short and J 1 base short, with 12 bases between. This CDR3 comprises 15 residues. Written as DNA, the CDR3 is TGTGCCAGCAGCCCCCATGCGGGGAACACCGGGGAGCTGTTTTTT. Translating gives CASSPHAGNTGELFF.

The chain combines TRBV28 with TRBJ1-1; D is uncertain. The V end lost 7 bases, the J end lost 11 bases, and 23 bases lay between the germline ends. Germline-derived CDR1 and CDR2 are MDHEN and SYDVKM. This CDR3 region has 14 residues. Written as DNA, the CDR3 is TGTGCCAGCACCTCATCCAACGAGCCCCGGAGGGCTTTCTTT. Translating it yields CASTSSNEPRRAFF.

Here the CDR3 reads CSAYTGNTIYF. The DNA for the CDR3 is TGCAGCGCGTATACTGGAAACACCATATATTTT. The rearrangement links TRBV29-1 to TRBJ1-3; D remains ambiguous. Per the germline V gene, CDR1 is SQVTM and CDR2 is ANQGSEA. This CDR3 contains 11 residues. The ends were cut back, 7 bases at V and 2 bases at J, with 6 bases in the middle.

The chain is built from TRBV28 and TRBJ1-5; TRBD1 might be the D (6 bases). V lost 6 bases, J lost 0 bases, and 12 bases lay in between. Germline lookup yields CDR1 MDHEN and CDR2 SYDVKM. The CDR3 has 15 amino acids. CDR3 in amino acids: CASRSTGTSNQPQHF. Written as DNA, the CDR3 is TGTGCCAGCAGGTCCACAGGGACTAGCAATCAGCCCCAGCATTTT. The whole variable domain, remainder taken from reference TRBV28 and TRBJ1-5, is DVKVTQSSRYLVKRTGEKVFLECVQDMDHENMFWYRQDPGLGLRLIYFSYDVKMKEKGDIPEGYSVSREKKERFSLILESASTNQTSMYLCASRSTGTSNQPQHFGDGTRLSIL.